These T cell receptor beta chains were read from a single sample in a study of immune cell composition in non-small cell lung cancer. The protocol was immunoSEQ multiplex PCR, while the TCRdb copy is restricted to in-frame clones and leaves out a portion. This table has 990 or so clones, approximately 80% appearing once. The sequenced sample was non-adjacent lung tissue. These receptors were taken from a human donor with non-small cell lung cancer. Each CDR3 is given with its conserved first and last residue. Each record gives: V gene, D gene, J gene, clone size, CDR3 protein, CDR3 DNA. The D gene is left open where the match is weak. Only some rows state a clone size, as once, few, many or a class for expanded clones.

V gene: TRBV15; D gene: TRBD2; J gene: TRBJ2-5; clone size: -; CDR3 protein: CATSSAGGETQYF; CDR3 DNA: TGTGCCACCAGCAGCGCGGGGGGAGAGACCCAGTACTTC
V gene: TRBV15; D gene: -; J gene: TRBJ2-1; clone size: -; CDR3 protein: CATSSSPGLGSSYNEQFF; CDR3 DNA: TGTGCCACCAGCTCGAGCCCAGGGCTAGGAAGCTCCTACAATGAGCAGTTCTTC
V gene: TRBV2; D gene: -; J gene: TRBJ2-4; clone size: -; CDR3 protein: CAGGQPSGQNIQYF; CDR3 DNA: TGTGCCGGAGGGCAGCCTTCGGGCCAAAACATTCAGTACTTC
V gene: TRBV4-3; D gene: -; J gene: TRBJ1-3; clone size: -; CDR3 protein: CASSQDSLIGGSSGNTIYF; CDR3 DNA: TGCGCCAGCAGCCAAGATAGTTTAATTGGCGGTAGCTCTGGAAACACCATATATTTT
V gene: TRBV7-2; D gene: TRBD1; J gene: TRBJ1-3; clone size: -; CDR3 protein: CASSPGPQGAGNTIYF; CDR3 DNA: TGTGCCAGCAGCCCCGGCCCACAGGGGGCTGGAAACACCATATATTTT
V gene: TRBV27; D gene: -; J gene: TRBJ1-5; clone size: -; CDR3 protein: CASSLRSYSNQPQHF; CDR3 DNA: TGTGCCAGCAGTTTAAGATCTTATAGCAATCAGCCCCAGCATTTT
V gene: TRBV7-6; D gene: TRBD2; J gene: TRBJ2-5; clone size: -; CDR3 protein: CASSLEASGESGTQYF; CDR3 DNA: TGTGCCAGCAGCTTAGAAGCTAGCGGGGAATCGGGGACCCAGTACTTC
V gene: TRBV6-1; D gene: -; J gene: TRBJ2-7; clone size: -; CDR3 protein: CASSEQGLSYEQYF; CDR3 DNA: TGTGCCAGCAGTGAACAGGGCCTCTCCTACGAGCAGTACTTC
V gene: TRBV18; D gene: -; J gene: TRBJ1-6; clone size: -; CDR3 protein: CASSPSPDAYNSPLHF; CDR3 DNA: TGTGCCAGCTCACCAAGCCCGGACGCCTATAATTCACCCCTCCACTTT
V gene: TRBV5-7; D gene: -; J gene: TRBJ1-1; clone size: -; CDR3 protein: CASSSWTEAFF; CDR3 DNA: TGTGCCAGCAGCTCTTGGACAGAAGCTTTCTTT
V gene: TRBV11-2; D gene: TRBD1; J gene: TRBJ2-3; clone size: -; CDR3 protein: CASSSRADRVTDTQYF; CDR3 DNA: TGTGCCAGCAGCTCCCGGGCAGACAGGGTCACAGATACGCAGTATTTT
V gene: TRBV18; D gene: -; J gene: TRBJ1-1; clone size: -; CDR3 protein: CASSLALQGNTEAFF; CDR3 DNA: TGTGCCAGCTCACTCGCTTTACAGGGGAACACTGAAGCTTTCTTT
V gene: TRBV7-9; D gene: -; J gene: TRBJ2-1; clone size: -; CDR3 protein: CASSWYDTEGIEQFF; CDR3 DNA: TGTGCCAGCAGCTGGTACGACACGGAAGGGATTGAGCAGTTCTTC
V gene: TRBV5-5; D gene: -; J gene: TRBJ1-3; clone size: once; CDR3 protein: CASSNRENTIYF; CDR3 DNA: TGTGCCAGCAGCAACAGAGAAAACACCATATATTTT
V gene: TRBV7-1; D gene: TRBD1; J gene: TRBJ1-4; clone size: -; CDR3 protein: CASSPPGQGLNEKLFF; CDR3 DNA: TGTGCCAGCAGCCCCCCAGGACAGGGGCTAAATGAAAAACTGTTTTTT
V gene: TRBV6-5; D gene: -; J gene: TRBJ2-2; clone size: -; CDR3 protein: CASSYDSGTGELFF; CDR3 DNA: TGTGCCAGCAGTTACGACAGTGGCACCGGGGAGCTGTTTTTT
V gene: TRBV6-6; D gene: -; J gene: TRBJ1-5; clone size: -; CDR3 protein: CASSYRTLHTDQPQHF; CDR3 DNA: TGTGCCAGCAGTTACCGGACACTCCACACAGATCAGCCCCAGCATTTT
V gene: TRBV2; D gene: TRBD2; J gene: TRBJ2-1; clone size: -; CDR3 protein: CASWSSGQISYNEQFF; CDR3 DNA: TGTGCCAGCTGGAGTAGCGGGCAAATCTCCTACAATGAGCAGTTCTTC
V gene: TRBV6-5; D gene: TRBD1; J gene: TRBJ2-3; clone size: -; CDR3 protein: CASSVSTGTDTQYF; CDR3 DNA: TGTGCCAGCAGTGTATCGACAGGGACAGATACGCAGTATTTT
V gene: TRBV7-2; D gene: -; J gene: TRBJ1-2; clone size: -; CDR3 protein: CASSLVSGYGYTF; CDR3 DNA: TGTGCCAGCAGCTTAGTCTCGGGCTATGGCTACACCTTC